A selection of T cell receptor beta chains follows, all from one sample in a study of cytomegalovirus exposure and HLA in healthy donors. Profiled with immunoSEQ multiplex PCR; TCRdb holds only in-frame clones, not every one. Of tens of thousands of clones listed, 65% to 70% are singletons. The specimen was PBMCs. Every receptor here comes from a woman between 45 and 65 years old in good health and CMV-seropositive. Both conserved end residues are part of each CDR3. A D gene is named only where the DNA matches it firmly. For some rows the clone size is stated as once, few or many, or as a class when expanded; others skip it.

j_gene: TRBJ2-5; d_gene: -; v_gene: TRBV19; abundance: -; CDR3aa: CASSPPGAPSETQYF; CDR3nt: TGTGCCAGTAGTCCCCCGGGAGCGCCGAGCGAGACCCAGTACTTC
j_gene: TRBJ2-1; d_gene: -; v_gene: TRBV15; abundance: few; CDR3aa: CATSIAYNEQFF; CDR3nt: TGTGCCACCAGCATCGCCTACAATGAGCAGTTCTTC
j_gene: TRBJ1-6; d_gene: TRBD1; v_gene: TRBV7-7; abundance: -; CDR3aa: CASSLRTGLNSPLHF; CDR3nt: TGTGCCAGCAGCCTGAGGACAGGTCTTAATTCACCCCTCCACTTT
j_gene: TRBJ1-1; d_gene: -; v_gene: TRBV7-9; abundance: -; CDR3aa: CSSNTVNTEAFF; CDR3nt: TGTTCCAGCAACACAGTCAACACTGAAGCTTTCTTT
j_gene: TRBJ2-2; d_gene: -; v_gene: TRBV6-5; abundance: -; CDR3aa: CASSPTTVRTGELFF; CDR3nt: TGTGCCAGCAGCCCCACCACCGTGCGCACCGGGGAGCTGTTTTTT
j_gene: TRBJ2-5; d_gene: TRBD2; v_gene: TRBV28; abundance: few; CDR3aa: CASVGTSGAWTQYF; CDR3nt: TGTGCCAGCGTGGGGACTAGCGGTGCCTGGACCCAGTACTTC
j_gene: TRBJ2-5; d_gene: -; v_gene: TRBV11-2; abundance: -; CDR3aa: CASSPPTGDLKETQYF; CDR3nt: TGTGCCAGCAGCCCCCCTACGGGGGACCTCAAAGAGACCCAGTACTTC
j_gene: TRBJ1-6; d_gene: TRBD1; v_gene: TRBV6-1; abundance: -; CDR3aa: CASSDHIMTGGKNSPLHF; CDR3nt: TGTGCCAGCAGTGACCATATCATGACAGGGGGCAAGAATTCACCCCTCCACTTT
j_gene: TRBJ1-5; d_gene: -; v_gene: TRBV6-4; abundance: -; CDR3aa: CASSQDYSNQPQHF; CDR3nt: TGTGCCAGCAGTCAGGATTATAGCAATCAGCCCCAGCATTTT
j_gene: TRBJ2-5; d_gene: -; v_gene: TRBV4-2; abundance: -; CDR3aa: CASSQERGETQYF; CDR3nt: TGTGCCAGCAGCCAAGAACGCGGAGAGACCCAGTACTTC
j_gene: TRBJ1-2; d_gene: TRBD1; v_gene: TRBV12-5; abundance: -; CDR3aa: CASGQQGFAYGYTF; CDR3nt: TGTGCTAGTGGACAACAGGGGTTTGCCTATGGCTACACCTTC
j_gene: TRBJ1-3; d_gene: -; v_gene: TRBV27; abundance: -; CDR3aa: CASSLEGSDTIYF; CDR3nt: TGTGCCAGCAGTTTAGAAGGGAGTGACACCATATATTTT
j_gene: TRBJ1-1; d_gene: -; v_gene: TRBV7-8; abundance: few; CDR3aa: CASSSWAGANTEAFF; CDR3nt: TGTGCCAGCAGCTCTTGGGCTGGGGCGAACACTGAAGCTTTCTTT
j_gene: TRBJ2-2; d_gene: -; v_gene: TRBV19; abundance: once; CDR3aa: CASSKGLDTGELFF; CDR3nt: TGTGCCAGTAGTAAGGGGCTGGACACCGGGGAGCTGTTTTTT
j_gene: TRBJ1-1; d_gene: -; v_gene: TRBV14; abundance: -; CDR3aa: CASSLRLQDTEAFF; CDR3nt: TGTGCCAGCAGCCTCCGATTACAGGACACTGAAGCTTTCTTT
j_gene: TRBJ1-5; d_gene: -; v_gene: TRBV28; abundance: -; CDR3aa: CASSSTPDSFYNQPQHF; CDR3nt: TGTGCCAGCAGTTCAACACCGGACAGCTTTTACAATCAGCCCCAGCATTTT
j_gene: TRBJ1-4; d_gene: -; v_gene: TRBV7-2; abundance: few; CDR3aa: CASSLGPRGWGTNEKLFF; CDR3nt: TGTGCCAGCAGCTTAGGACCAAGGGGGTGGGGAACTAATGAAAAACTGTTTTTT
j_gene: TRBJ2-5; d_gene: -; v_gene: TRBV21-1; abundance: -; CDR3aa: CASNPSRGGARRDRQETQYF; CDR3nt: TGTGCCAGCAACCCTTCGAGGGGGGGCGCGAGGAGAGATAGACAAGAGACCCAGTACTTC
j_gene: TRBJ1-6; d_gene: -; v_gene: TRBV25-1; abundance: -; CDR3aa: CASSDADSNSPLHF; CDR3nt: TGTGCCAGCAGCGATGCGGATAGTAATTCACCCCTCCACTTT
j_gene: TRBJ2-1; d_gene: TRBD2; v_gene: TRBV5-1; abundance: few; CDR3aa: CASSSRTSGGPHNNEQFF; CDR3nt: TGCGCCAGCAGCTCAAGGACTAGCGGGGGGCCGCATAACAATGAGCAGTTCTTC
j_gene: TRBJ2-5; d_gene: TRBD1; v_gene: TRBV7-6; abundance: -; CDR3aa: CASSSGQGGLETQYF; CDR3nt: TGTGCCAGCAGCTCCGGACAGGGCGGCTTAGAGACCCAGTACTTC
j_gene: TRBJ2-1; d_gene: -; v_gene: TRBV5-1; abundance: -; CDR3aa: CASSWRPDSYNEQFF; CDR3nt: TGCGCCAGCAGCTGGAGACCAGACAGCTACAATGAGCAGTTCTTC
j_gene: TRBJ2-1; d_gene: -; v_gene: TRBV9; abundance: once; CDR3aa: CASSQFSINEQFF; CDR3nt: TGTGCCAGCAGCCAATTCAGTATAAATGAGCAGTTCTTC
j_gene: TRBJ2-3; d_gene: -; v_gene: TRBV6-6; abundance: few; CDR3aa: CASTQITRPDTQYF; CDR3nt: TGTGCCAGCACCCAAATAACTCGCCCAGATACGCAGTATTTT
j_gene: TRBJ1-2; d_gene: TRBD1; v_gene: TRBV11-2; abundance: -; CDR3aa: CASSLGAGGPLYGYTF; CDR3nt: TGTGCCAGCAGCTTAGGGGCAGGGGGCCCCCTCTATGGCTACACCTTC